The 4 T cell receptor beta chains given below trace back to one sample, sequenced in a study of OX40 agonist ivuxolimab in advanced cancers. Data came from immunoSEQ multiplex PCR; TCRdb stores just in-frame clones and leaves some out. The sample holds more than 75,000 clones, less than 90% seen once. The sample here was CD4+ or CD8+ T cells sorted from blood, taken in a trial of the OX40 agonist ivuxolimab. These receptors all stem from an adult with an advanced solid tumor such as melanoma, head and neck, liver or kidney cancer.

V gene TRBV28 combines with J gene TRBJ2-3; D may be TRBD2 (5 bases). Germline CDR1 MDHEN, CDR2 SYDVKM. V was pared by 5 bases and J by 1 base, with 13 bases between. The CDR3 totals 15 residues. The CDR3 region is CASSPSAAGTDTQYF. The CDR3 DNA sequence: TGTGCCAGCAGTCCATCAGCGGCGGGCACAGATACGCAGTATTTT.

This rearrangement joins TRBV7-9 to TRBJ1-5, with a possible D match to TRBD1 (5 bases). The V and J ends lost 5 bases and 0 bases respectively, with 14 bases between them. Germline CDR1 SEHNR, CDR2 FQNEAQ (reference sequence). The CDR3 is made up of 16 amino acids. CDR3 region: CASSPGTDNSNQPQHF. The CDR3 nucleotides read TGTGCCAGCAGCCCCGGGACCGACAATAGCAATCAGCCCCAGCATTTT.

This chain connects TRBV28 to TRBJ1-2; 12 bases fit TRBD1. In germline, CDR1 is MDHEN, CDR2 SYDVKM. The CDR3 sequence is 15 residues long. V was pared by 4 bases and J by 8 bases, with 8 bases of the junction left unmatched. Here the CDR3 reads CASSSGQGANGGYTF. The CDR3 nucleotides read TGTGCCAGCAGTTCGGGACAGGGGGCGAACGGAGGCTACACCTTC.

The J gene is TRBJ1-1, the V gene TRBV30; D is unresolved. This CDR3 region has 14 residues. V was clipped by 1 base and J by 2 bases, with 11 bases between them. Germline V CDR1 and CDR2: GTSNPN, SVGIG (reference sequence). The CDR3 sequence is CAWSEHSHNTEAFF. The CDR3 DNA reads as TGTGCCTGGAGTGAGCACAGCCACAACACTGAAGCTTTCTTT. Drawing the rest from reference TRBV30 and TRBJ1-1, the complete variable domain is SQTIHQWPATLVQPVGSPLSLECTVEGTSNPNLYWYRQAAGRGLQLLFYSVGIGQISSEVPQNLSASRPQDRQFILSSKKLLLSDSGFYLCAWSEHSHNTEAFFGQGTRLTVV.